The clone carrying this T cell receptor (beta chain) was seen at least ten times. The antigen is not known. Every patient was untreated before thyroid surgery. Original handling: Differences in CDR3 between clinicopathological groups were drawn on to build a classifier intended to discriminate distant-metastatic papillary thyroid cancer patients. TCRdb re-analyzed the PCR reads using MiXCR. TCRdb, not the original authors, processed these V and J calls. The sample holds over 30,000 clones, 7.4% seen once. The data stem from a study of metastatic and nonmetastatic thyroid tumors. Study background: The authors compared repertoires across blood and tumor or nodule tissue from malignant and benign thyroid patients.

Study-wide findings and caveats: Malignant tumors reportedly showed significantly higher TCR beta diversity than benign nodules in both blood and tumor.

This sequence originates from a female donor with papillary thyroid cancer or a benign thyroid nodule (not recorded which). Some clones in this sample may be carry-over from other donors' samples. Material for sequencing was blood.

CDR3 nucleotide sequence: TGTGCCAGCAGCCGATTCGGACAGGGAGGCTACGAGCAGTACTTC. Residues: CASSRFGQGGYEQYF. The genes are TRBV11-1 and TRBJ2-7; TRBD1 agrees at 8 bases. Unmatched junction bases numbered 9, after V lost 5 bases and J lost 3 bases. Germline V gene sequence: CDR1 SGHAT, CDR2 FQDESV (reference sequence). The CDR3 has 15 residues.